This T cell receptor beta chain stems from a study of blood T cell repertoires in COVID-19. As for the study in general: The United States, Italy and Spain supplied acute and convalescent COVID-19 samples. Nucleic acid was either cDNA or gDNA, and it came from T cells, B-cell-depleted T cells, or PBMCs.

How the authors handled the data: Amplification from reference gene primers served as the basis for estimated nucleated cell counts. Sequencing was performed with immunoSEQ multiplex PCR; in TCRdb, only in-frame clones are kept and a portion is missing. V, J and clone size are those of that table, while D and trimming were read from the DNA. The sample contains under 200,000 clones, approximately 87% of which appear only once. This clonotype was obtained from a man aged 18 to 30 with active or convalescent COVID-19. What was sequenced was peripheral blood.

The CDR3 spells CASSPVDRDNSPLHF. The CDR3 DNA reads TGTGCCAGCAGTCCCGTCGACAGGGATAATTCACCCCTCCACTTT. V and J are TRBV28 and TRBJ1-6; 7 bases fit TRBD1. J gave up 5 bases and V 5 bases, and 6 bases lay outside the gene matches. Germline V gene lookup returns CDR1 MDHEN and CDR2 SYDVKM. The CDR3 is made up of 15 amino acids.